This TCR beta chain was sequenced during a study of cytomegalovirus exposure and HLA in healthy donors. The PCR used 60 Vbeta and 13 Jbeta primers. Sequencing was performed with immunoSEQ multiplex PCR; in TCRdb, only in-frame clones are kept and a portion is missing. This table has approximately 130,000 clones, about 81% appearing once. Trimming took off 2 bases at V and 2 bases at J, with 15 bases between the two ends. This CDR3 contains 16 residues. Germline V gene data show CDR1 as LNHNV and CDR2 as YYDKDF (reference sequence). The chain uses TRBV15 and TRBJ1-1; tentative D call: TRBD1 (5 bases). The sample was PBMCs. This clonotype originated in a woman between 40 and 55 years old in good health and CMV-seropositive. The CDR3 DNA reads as TGTGCCACCAGCAGACCCAAGGGACTGAGCAACACTGAAGCTTTCTTT. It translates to CATSRPKGLSNTEAFF.